A selection of T cell receptor beta chains follows, all from one sample in a study of T-cell memory formation after mild COVID-19. MiXCR was run by TCRdb on the 5' RACE reads, yielding one entry per CDR3 protein. Among roughly 190,000 distinct CDR3 sequences, approximately 10% were seen once, and the ten largest hold just over 3%. Sequenced input: PBMCs or a T cell subset sorted from them (not recorded which). These receptor sequences come from a man between 18 and 35 years old who had mild COVID-19 (a few samples of this study predate the infection). Cell type and time point are not known. The CDR3 runs from the conserved cysteine through the conserved F or W. Fields, in order: J gene, V gene, D gene, clone size, CDR3 length, CDR3 protein, CDR3 DNA. D genes are given only for firm matches. Size tells how often a clone was seen (once, few, many) or the class of an expanded clone, and some rows leave it out.

TRBJ1-2	TRBV19	TRBD1	few	14	CASTGTVLNYGYTF	TGTGCCAGTACCGGGACAGTGCTGAACTATGGCTACACCTTC
TRBJ2-3	TRBV7-2	-	-	17	CASSGNYGTLSTDTQYF	TGTGCCAGCAGCGGAAATTACGGGACTCTTAGCACAGATACGCAGTATTTT
TRBJ1-1	TRBV11-2	TRBD1	-	15	CASSPGTGANTEAFF	TGTGCCAGCAGCCCCGGGACAGGGGCGAACACTGAAGCTTTCTTT
TRBJ2-7	TRBV20-1	TRBD1	few	14	CSASGTGESYEQYF	TGCAGTGCTAGCGGGACAGGGGAATCCTACGAGCAGTACTTC
TRBJ2-1	TRBV5-6	TRBD1	few	14	CASSWGTGRNEQFF	TGTGCCAGCAGCTGGGGGACAGGGAGGAATGAGCAGTTCTTC
TRBJ2-5	TRBV20-1	-	few	14	CSAPSAHNGETQYF	TGCAGTGCACCGTCGGCCCACAATGGGGAGACCCAGTACTTC
TRBJ1-1	TRBV7-2	-	few	15	CASSQFKGVNTEAFF	TGTGCCAGCAGCCAATTCAAGGGGGTGAACACTGAAGCTTTCTTT
TRBJ2-2	TRBV7-8	-	few	13	CASRVDSTGELFF	TGTGCCAGCAGGGTCGACAGCACCGGGGAGCTGTTTTTT
TRBJ2-2	TRBV24-1	TRBD2	-	16	CATSGSSGIVTGELFF	TGTGCCACCAGTGGCTCCAGCGGGATCGTCACCGGGGAGCTGTTTTTT
TRBJ1-6	TRBV25-1	-	-	15	CASSEGTRGYSPLHF	TGTGCCAGCAGTGAAGGGACCAGAGGCTATTCACCCCTCCACTTT
TRBJ1-2	TRBV7-9	-	-	15	CASSPERGRKLSYTF	TGTGCCAGCAGCCCCGAACGGGGCAGGAAGCTTAGCTACACCTTC
TRBJ2-3	TRBV11-1	TRBD2	few	16	CASSPVSGGFRDTQYF	TGTGCCAGCAGCCCCGTTAGCGGGGGGTTTCGGGATACGCAGTATTTT
TRBJ2-5	TRBV5-1	TRBD2	many	14	CASSRLAGEETQYF	TGCGCCAGCAGCAGACTAGCGGGGGAAGAGACCCAGTACTTC
TRBJ1-1	TRBV5-6	-	few	15	CASSFARHWNTEAFF	TGTGCCAGCAGCTTCGCTAGACACTGGAACACTGAAGCTTTCTTT
TRBJ2-6	TRBV5-1	-	few	18	CASSFWRLTYSGANVLTF	TGCGCCAGCAGCTTTTGGAGACTTACATACTCTGGGGCCAACGTCCTGACTTTC
TRBJ1-1	TRBV11-2	-	few	14	CASVSGRRNTEAFF	TGTGCCAGCGTCTCGGGCAGGAGGAACACTGAAGCTTTCTTT
TRBJ2-1	TRBV11-2	-	-	14	CASSLGERGNEQFF	TGTGCCAGCAGCTTAGGAGAAAGAGGCAATGAGCAGTTCTTC
TRBJ1-5	TRBV6-5	-	few	15	CASRSLLGTGKPQHF	TGTGCCAGCAGGTCCCTATTGGGGACGGGTAAGCCCCAGCATTTT
TRBJ2-7	TRBV12-3/TRBV12-4	-	-	14	CASSRWQGKNEQYF	TGTGCCAGCAGCCGCTGGCAGGGGAAGAACGAGCAGTACTTC
TRBJ2-5	TRBV25-1	TRBD1	few	15	CASSELGGRQETQYF	TGTGCCAGCAGTGAATTAGGGGGCCGTCAAGAGACCCAGTACTTC
TRBJ2-4	TRBV12-3/TRBV12-4	TRBD1	-	14	CASSTQGAVNIQYF	TGTGCCAGCAGTACCCAGGGGGCGGTAAACATTCAGTACTTC
TRBJ2-3	TRBV5-6	-	once	12	CASSSSSVTQYF	TGTGCCAGCAGCTCCTCTAGCGTTACGCAGTATTTT
TRBJ2-3	TRBV10-3	-	-	14	CAVSQGRSTDTQYF	TGTGCCGTGTCACAGGGACGAAGCACAGATACGCAGTATTTT
TRBJ1-6	TRBV20-1	-	-	12	CSARVTNSPLHF	TGCAGTGCGAGGGTCACTAATTCACCCCTCCACTTT
TRBJ2-5	TRBV12-3/TRBV12-4	-	few	16	CASSLNPHRAQETQYF	TGTGCCAGCAGTTTAAATCCCCATCGGGCCCAAGAGACCCAGTACTTC
TRBJ2-7	TRBV12-3/TRBV12-4	TRBD2	few	14	CASSLGTRAYEQYF	TGTGCCAGCAGTTTGGGGACTAGAGCCTACGAGCAGTACTTC
TRBJ2-1	TRBV24-1	TRBD2	-	14	CATSDSRGGNEQFF	TGTGCCACCAGTGATTCGCGGGGGGGGAATGAGCAGTTCTTC
TRBJ2-2	TRBV4-1	TRBD2	-	15	CASSQGLAVSGELFF	TGCGCCAGCAGCCAAGGGCTAGCGGTGAGCGGGGAGCTGTTTTTT
TRBJ2-1	TRBV7-8	TRBD2	-	17	CASSLRPLAGAYNEQFF	TGTGCCAGCAGCTTAAGACCACTAGCGGGAGCATACAATGAGCAGTTCTTC
TRBJ1-1	TRBV7-2	-	-	13	CASSLPNRGEAFF	TGTGCCAGCAGCTTGCCTAATCGGGGCGAAGCTTTCTTT
TRBJ2-3	TRBV24-1	-	-	14	CATRGTFRTDTQYF	TGTGCCACCAGAGGGACTTTTCGCACAGATACGCAGTATTTT
TRBJ1-2	TRBV7-3	-	-	15	CASSLNHDSFYGYTF	TGTGCCAGCAGCTTAAATCACGACAGCTTCTATGGCTACACCTTC
TRBJ1-1	TRBV15	-	few	13	CATSVDGKFEAFF	TGTGCCACCAGCGTGGACGGAAAATTTGAAGCTTTCTTT
TRBJ1-5	TRBV4-3	-	-	16	CASSQGHGTDGQPQHF	TGCGCCAGCAGCCAAGGCCACGGGACCGATGGTCAGCCCCAGCATTTT
TRBJ2-6	TRBV4-2	-	many	19	CASSQEAGSRASGANVLTF	TGTGCCAGCAGCCAAGAGGCAGGGTCCCGGGCCTCTGGGGCCAACGTCCTGACTTTC
TRBJ2-7	TRBV12-5	TRBD1	many	13	CATGTGGTYEQYF	TGTGCCACGGGGACAGGTGGAACCTACGAGCAGTACTTC
TRBJ2-7	TRBV9	-	few	13	CASSVTPLSEQYF	TGTGCCAGCAGCGTCACCCCTCTCTCCGAGCAGTACTTC
TRBJ2-3	TRBV6-2/TRBV6-3	TRBD2	-	16	CASSYLSRGDTDTQYF	TGTGCCAGCAGTTACCTCTCCCGGGGGGACACAGATACGCAGTATTTT
TRBJ1-2	TRBV7-2	TRBD1	few	16	CASSRTGTGVNYGYTF	TGTGCCAGCAGCCGCACCGGGACAGGAGTCAACTATGGCTACACCTTC
TRBJ2-2	TRBV12-3/TRBV12-4	TRBD1	few	15	CASSFAGTVAGELFF	TGTGCCAGCAGTTTTGCCGGGACAGTGGCCGGGGAGCTGTTTTTT
TRBJ2-7	TRBV2	TRBD1	few	15	CASSVPRQGLGEQYF	TGTGCCAGCAGTGTACCCAGACAGGGCTTGGGCGAGCAGTACTTC
TRBJ1-4	TRBV5-1	-	-	14	CASSLGIIGEKLFF	TGCGCCAGCAGCTTGGGTATTATTGGCGAAAAACTGTTTTTT